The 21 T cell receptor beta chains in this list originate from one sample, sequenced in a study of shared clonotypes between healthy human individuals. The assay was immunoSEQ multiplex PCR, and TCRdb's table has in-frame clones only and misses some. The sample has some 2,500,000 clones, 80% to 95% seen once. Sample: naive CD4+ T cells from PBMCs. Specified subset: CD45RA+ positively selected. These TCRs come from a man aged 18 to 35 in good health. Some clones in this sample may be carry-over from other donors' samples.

The CDR3 protein is CASSEFRALVRTNEQFF. The CDR3, as DNA: TGCGCCAGCAGTGAGTTCCGGGCCTTGGTTCGTACGAATGAGCAGTTCTTC. The chain has TRBV10-1 and TRBJ2-1; D is unresolved. The CDR3 contains 17 residues. V was cut by 1 base and J by 7 bases, with 20 bases left in between. Germline CDR1 is WNHNN and CDR2 is SYGVQD (reference sequence).

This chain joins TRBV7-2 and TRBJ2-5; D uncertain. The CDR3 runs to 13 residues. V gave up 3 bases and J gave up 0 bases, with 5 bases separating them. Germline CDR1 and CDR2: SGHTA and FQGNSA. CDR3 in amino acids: CASSFYNQETQYF. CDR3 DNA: TGTGCCAGCAGCTTCTACAACCAAGAGACCCAGTACTTC.

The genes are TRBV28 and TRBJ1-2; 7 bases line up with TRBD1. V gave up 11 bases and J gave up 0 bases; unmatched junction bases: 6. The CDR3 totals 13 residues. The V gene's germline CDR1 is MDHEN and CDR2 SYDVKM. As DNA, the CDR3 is TGTGCCGGACAGGACGGATCTAACTATGGCTACACCTTC. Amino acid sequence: CAGQDGSNYGYTF.

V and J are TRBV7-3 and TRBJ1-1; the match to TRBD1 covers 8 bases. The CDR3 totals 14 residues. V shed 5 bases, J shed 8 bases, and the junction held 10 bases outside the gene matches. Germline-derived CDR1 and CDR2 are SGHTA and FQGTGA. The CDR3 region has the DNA TGTGCCAGCAGCGAGCCTGGGACAGGTAGAGAAGCTTTCTTT. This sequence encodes CASSEPGTGREAFF.

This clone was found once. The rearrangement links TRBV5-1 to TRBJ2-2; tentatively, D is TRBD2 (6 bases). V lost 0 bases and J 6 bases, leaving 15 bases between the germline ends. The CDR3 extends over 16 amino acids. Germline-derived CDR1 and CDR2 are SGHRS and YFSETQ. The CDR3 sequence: CASSLDPPTGAGELFF. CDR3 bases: TGCGCCAGCAGCTTGGATCCCCCTACGGGGGCCGGGGAGCTGTTTTTT.

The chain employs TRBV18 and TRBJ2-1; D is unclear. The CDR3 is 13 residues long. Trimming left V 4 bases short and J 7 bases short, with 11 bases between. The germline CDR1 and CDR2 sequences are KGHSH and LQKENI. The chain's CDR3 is CASSQLPRNEQFF. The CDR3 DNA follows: TGTGCCAGCTCACAACTTCCCCGGAATGAGCAGTTCTTC. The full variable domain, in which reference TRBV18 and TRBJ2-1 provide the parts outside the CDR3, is NAGVMQNPRHLVRRRGQEARLRCSPMKGHSHVYWYRQLPEEGLKFMVYLQKENIIDESGMPKERFSAEFPKEGPSILRIQQVVRGDSAAYFCASSQLPRNEQFFGPGTRLTVL.

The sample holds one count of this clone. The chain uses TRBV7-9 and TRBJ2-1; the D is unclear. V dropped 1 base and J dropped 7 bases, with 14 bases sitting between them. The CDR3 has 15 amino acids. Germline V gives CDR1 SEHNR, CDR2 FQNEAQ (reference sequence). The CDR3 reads CASSLGEPSSNEQFF. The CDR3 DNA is TGTGCCAGCAGCTTAGGAGAACCGTCCTCAAATGAGCAGTTCTTC.

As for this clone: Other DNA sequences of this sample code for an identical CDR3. The DNA for the CDR3 is TGTGCCAGCAGGGAGGGGGCCTACACTGAAGCTTTCTTT. It specifies CASREGAYTEAFF. The chain recombines TRBV28 with TRBJ1-1; 7 positions agree with TRBD1. V lost 6 bases and J lost 3; bases outside the gene matches: 4. The germline V gene has CDR1 MDHEN and CDR2 SYDVKM. The CDR3 extends over 13 amino acids.

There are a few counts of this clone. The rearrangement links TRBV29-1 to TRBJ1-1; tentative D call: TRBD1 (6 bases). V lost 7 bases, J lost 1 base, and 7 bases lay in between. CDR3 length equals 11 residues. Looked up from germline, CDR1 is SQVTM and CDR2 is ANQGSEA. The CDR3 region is CSAQGNTEAFF. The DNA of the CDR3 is TGCAGCGCACAGGGGAACACTGAAGCTTTCTTT. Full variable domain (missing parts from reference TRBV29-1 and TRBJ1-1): SAVISQKPSRDICQRGTSLTIQCQVDSQVTMMFWYRQQPGQSLTLIATANQGSEATYESGFVIDKFPISRPNLTFSTLTVSNMSPEDSSIYLCSAQGNTEAFFGQGTRLTVV.

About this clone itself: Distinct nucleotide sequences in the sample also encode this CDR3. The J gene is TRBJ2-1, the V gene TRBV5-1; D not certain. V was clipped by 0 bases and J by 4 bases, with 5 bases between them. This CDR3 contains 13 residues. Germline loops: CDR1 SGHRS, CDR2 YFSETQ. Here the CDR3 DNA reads TGCGCCAGCAGCTTGGGATTATACAATGAGCAGTTCTTC. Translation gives CASSLGLYNEQFF. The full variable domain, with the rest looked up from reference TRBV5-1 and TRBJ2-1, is KAGVTQTPRYLIKTRGQQVTLSCSPISGHRSVSWYQQTPGQGLQFLFEYFSETQRNKGNFPGRFSGRQFSNSRSEMNVSTLELGDSALYLCASSLGLYNEQFFGPGTRLTVL.

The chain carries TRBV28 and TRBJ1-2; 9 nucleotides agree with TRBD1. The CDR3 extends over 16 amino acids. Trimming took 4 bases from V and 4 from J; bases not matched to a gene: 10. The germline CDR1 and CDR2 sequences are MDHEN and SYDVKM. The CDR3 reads CASSSQQGAPGYGYTF. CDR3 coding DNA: TGTGCCAGCAGTTCGCAACAGGGGGCCCCTGGCTATGGCTACACCTTC.

The CDR3 spells CASGRVSNTEAFF. As DNA, the CDR3 is TGTGCCAGCGGCAGGGTATCTAACACTGAAGCTTTCTTT. The gene calls are TRBV6-6 and TRBJ1-1; D possibly corresponds to TRBD1 (5 bases). The CDR3 sequence is 13 residues long. V was clipped by 8 bases and J by 2 bases, with 12 bases between them. From germline, CDR1 is MNHNY and CDR2 SVGAGI (reference sequence).

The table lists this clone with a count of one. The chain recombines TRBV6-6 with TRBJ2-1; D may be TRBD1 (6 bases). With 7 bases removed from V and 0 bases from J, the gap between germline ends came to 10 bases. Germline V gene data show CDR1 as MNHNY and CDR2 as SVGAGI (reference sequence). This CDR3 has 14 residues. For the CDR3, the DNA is TGTGCCAGCACCGCGACAGGCTCCTACAATGAGCAGTTCTTC. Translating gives CASTATGSYNEQFF.

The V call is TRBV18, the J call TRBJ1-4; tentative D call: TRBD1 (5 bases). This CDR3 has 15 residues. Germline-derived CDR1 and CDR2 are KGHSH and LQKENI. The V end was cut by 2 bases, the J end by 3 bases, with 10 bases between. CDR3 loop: CASSPFREANEKLFF. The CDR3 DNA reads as TGTGCCAGCTCACCATTCAGGGAAGCTAATGAAAAACTGTTTTTT.

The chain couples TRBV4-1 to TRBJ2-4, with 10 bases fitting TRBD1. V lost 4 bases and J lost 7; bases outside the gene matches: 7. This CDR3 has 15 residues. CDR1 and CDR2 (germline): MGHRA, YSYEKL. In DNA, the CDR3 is TGCGCCAGCAGCCGAATGGGACAGGGGATGAACATTCAGTACTTC. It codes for CASSRMGQGMNIQYF.

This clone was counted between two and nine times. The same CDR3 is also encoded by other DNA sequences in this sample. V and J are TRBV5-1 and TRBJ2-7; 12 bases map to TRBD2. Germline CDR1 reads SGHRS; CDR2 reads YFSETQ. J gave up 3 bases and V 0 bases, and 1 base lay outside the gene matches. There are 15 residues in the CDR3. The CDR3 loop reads CASSLVTSGSYEQYF. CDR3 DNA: TGCGCCAGCAGCTTGGTGACTAGCGGGAGCTACGAGCAGTACTTC.

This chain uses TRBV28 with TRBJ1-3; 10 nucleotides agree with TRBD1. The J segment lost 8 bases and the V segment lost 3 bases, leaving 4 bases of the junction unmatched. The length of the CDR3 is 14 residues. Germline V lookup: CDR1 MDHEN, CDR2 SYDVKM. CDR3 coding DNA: TGTGCCAGCAGTTTGGGACAGGGGTCGGACACCATATATTTT. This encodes CASSLGQGSDTIYF.

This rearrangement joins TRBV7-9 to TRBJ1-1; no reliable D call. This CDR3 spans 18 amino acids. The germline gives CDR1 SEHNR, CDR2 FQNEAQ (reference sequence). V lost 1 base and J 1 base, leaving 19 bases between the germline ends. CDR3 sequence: CASSLESPSFRRNTEAFF. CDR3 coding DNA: TGTGCCAGCAGCTTAGAAAGCCCGTCCTTCAGGCGGAACACTGAAGCTTTCTTT.

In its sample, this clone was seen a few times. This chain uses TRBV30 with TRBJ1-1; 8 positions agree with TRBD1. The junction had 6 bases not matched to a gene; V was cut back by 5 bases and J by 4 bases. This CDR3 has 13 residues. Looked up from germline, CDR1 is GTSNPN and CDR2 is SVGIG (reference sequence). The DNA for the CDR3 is TGTGCCTGGTGCAGGGGGCCGAGCACTGAAGCTTTCTTT. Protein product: CAWCRGPSTEAFF. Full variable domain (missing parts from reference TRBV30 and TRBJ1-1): SQTIHQWPATLVQPVGSPLSLECTVEGTSNPNLYWYRQAAGRGLQLLFYSVGIGQISSEVPQNLSASRPQDRQFILSSKKLLLSDSGFYLCAWCRGPSTEAFFGQGTRLTVV.

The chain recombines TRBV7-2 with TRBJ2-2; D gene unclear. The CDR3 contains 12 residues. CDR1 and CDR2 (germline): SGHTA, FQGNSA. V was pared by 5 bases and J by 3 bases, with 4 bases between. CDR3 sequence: CASSIDTGELFF. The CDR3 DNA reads TGTGCCAGCAGCATTGACACCGGGGAGCTGTTTTTT.

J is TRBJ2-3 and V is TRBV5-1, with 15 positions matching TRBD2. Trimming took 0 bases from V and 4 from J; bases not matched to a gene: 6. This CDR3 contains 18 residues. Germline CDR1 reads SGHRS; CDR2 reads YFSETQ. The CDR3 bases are TGCGCCAGCAGCTTGGGGGGACTAGCGGGAGGTCGGGCAGATACGCAGTATTTT. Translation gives CASSLGGLAGGRADTQYF.